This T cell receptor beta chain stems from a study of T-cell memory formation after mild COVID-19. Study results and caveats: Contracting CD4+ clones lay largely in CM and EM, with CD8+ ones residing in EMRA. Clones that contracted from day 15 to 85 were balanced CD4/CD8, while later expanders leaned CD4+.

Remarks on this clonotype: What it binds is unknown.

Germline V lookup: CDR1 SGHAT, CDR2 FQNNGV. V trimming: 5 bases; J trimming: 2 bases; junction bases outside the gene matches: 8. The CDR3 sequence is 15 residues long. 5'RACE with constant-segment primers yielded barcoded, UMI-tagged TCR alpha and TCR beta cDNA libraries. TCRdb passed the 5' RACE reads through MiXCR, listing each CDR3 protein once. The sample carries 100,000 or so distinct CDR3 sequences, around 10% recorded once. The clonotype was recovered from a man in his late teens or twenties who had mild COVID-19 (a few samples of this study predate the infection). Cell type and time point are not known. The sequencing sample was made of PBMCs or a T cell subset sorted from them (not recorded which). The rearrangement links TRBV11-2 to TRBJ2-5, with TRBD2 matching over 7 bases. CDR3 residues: CASSPSWGGQETQYF. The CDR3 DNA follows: TGTGCCAGCAGCCCCTCCTGGGGGGGGCAAGAGACCCAGTACTTC.